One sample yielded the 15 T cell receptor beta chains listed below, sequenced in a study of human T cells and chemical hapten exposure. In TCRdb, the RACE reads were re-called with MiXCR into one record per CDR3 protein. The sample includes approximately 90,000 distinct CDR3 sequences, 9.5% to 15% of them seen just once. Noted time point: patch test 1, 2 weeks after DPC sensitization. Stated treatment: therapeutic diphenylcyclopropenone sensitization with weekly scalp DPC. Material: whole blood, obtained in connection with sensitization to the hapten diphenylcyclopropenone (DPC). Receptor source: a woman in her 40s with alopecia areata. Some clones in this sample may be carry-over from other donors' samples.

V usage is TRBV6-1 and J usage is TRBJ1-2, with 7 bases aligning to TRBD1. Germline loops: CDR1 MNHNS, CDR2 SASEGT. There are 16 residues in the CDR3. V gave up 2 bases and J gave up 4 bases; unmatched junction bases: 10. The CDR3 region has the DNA TGTGCCAGCAGTGAATATGGCCGCAGGGGGAGCTATGGCTACACCTTC. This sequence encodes CASSEYGRRGSYGYTF.

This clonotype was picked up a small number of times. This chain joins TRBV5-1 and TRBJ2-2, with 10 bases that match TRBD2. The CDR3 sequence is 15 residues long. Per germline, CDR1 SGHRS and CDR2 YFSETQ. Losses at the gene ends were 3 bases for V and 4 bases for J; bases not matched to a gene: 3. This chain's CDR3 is CASSWTSGGTGELFF. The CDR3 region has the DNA TGCGCCAGCAGCTGGACTAGCGGAGGCACCGGGGAGCTGTTTTTT.

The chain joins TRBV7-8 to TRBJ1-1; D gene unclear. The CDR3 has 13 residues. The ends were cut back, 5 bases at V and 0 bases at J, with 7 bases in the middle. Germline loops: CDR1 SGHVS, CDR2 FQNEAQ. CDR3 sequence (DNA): TGTGCCAGCAGCCCCTACCTGAACACTGAAGCTTTCTTT. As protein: CASSPYLNTEAFF.

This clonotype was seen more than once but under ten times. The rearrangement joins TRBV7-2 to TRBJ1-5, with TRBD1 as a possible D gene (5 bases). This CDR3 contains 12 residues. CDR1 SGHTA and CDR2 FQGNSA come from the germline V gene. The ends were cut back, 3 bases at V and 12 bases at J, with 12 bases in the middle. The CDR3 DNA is TGTGCCAGCAGCTTGAGAGGCGGGGGCCAGCATTTT. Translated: CASSLRGGGQHF. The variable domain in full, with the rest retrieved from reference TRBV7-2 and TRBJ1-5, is GAGVSQSPSNKVTEKGKDVELRCDPISGHTALYWYRQSLGQGLEFLIYFQGNSAPDKSGLPSDRFSAERTGGSVSTLTIQRTQQEDSAVYLCASSLRGGGQHFGDGTRLSIL.

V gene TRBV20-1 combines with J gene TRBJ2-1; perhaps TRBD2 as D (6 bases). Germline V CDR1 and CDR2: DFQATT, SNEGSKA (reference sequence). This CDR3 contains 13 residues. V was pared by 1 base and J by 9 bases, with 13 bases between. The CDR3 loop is CSARVPGVFEQFF. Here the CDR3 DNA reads TGCAGTGCTAGAGTCCCGGGAGTGTTTGAGCAGTTCTTC.

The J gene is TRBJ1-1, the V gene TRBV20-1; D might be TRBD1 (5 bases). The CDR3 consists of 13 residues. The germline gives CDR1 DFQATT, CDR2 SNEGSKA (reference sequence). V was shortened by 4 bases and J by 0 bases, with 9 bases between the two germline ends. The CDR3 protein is CSATGRMNTEAFF. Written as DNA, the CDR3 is TGCAGTGCTACGGGACGGATGAACACTGAAGCTTTCTTT.

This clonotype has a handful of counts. CDR3 protein: CASRETTAKAFF. Here the CDR3 DNA reads TGTGCCAGCAGAGAAACGACGGCTAAAGCTTTCTTT. The V call is TRBV28, the J call TRBJ1-1; D gene ambiguous. The germline CDR1 and CDR2 sequences are MDHEN and SYDVKM. V lost 6 bases and J 9 bases, leaving 14 bases between the germline ends. This CDR3 region has 12 residues.

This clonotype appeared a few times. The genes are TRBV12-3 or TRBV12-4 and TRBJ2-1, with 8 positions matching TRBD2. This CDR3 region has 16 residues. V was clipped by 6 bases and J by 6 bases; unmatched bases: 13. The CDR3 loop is CASSPGREVTSNEQFF. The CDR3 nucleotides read TGTGCCAGCAGCCCTGGGCGGGAGGTAACCAGCAATGAGCAGTTCTTC.

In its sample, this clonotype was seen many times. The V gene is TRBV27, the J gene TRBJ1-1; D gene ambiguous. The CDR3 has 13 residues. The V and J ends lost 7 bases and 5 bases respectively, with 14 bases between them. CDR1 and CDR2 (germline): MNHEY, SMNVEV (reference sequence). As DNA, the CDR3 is TGTGCCAGCATTGGTCAGTGGAGGACTGAAGCTTTCTTT. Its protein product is CASIGQWRTEAFF.

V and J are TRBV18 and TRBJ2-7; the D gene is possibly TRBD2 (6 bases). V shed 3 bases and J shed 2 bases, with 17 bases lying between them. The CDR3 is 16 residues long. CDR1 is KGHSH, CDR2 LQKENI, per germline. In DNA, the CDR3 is TGTGCCAGCTCACCGGAGGGGTTAGGGATTCCCTACGAGCAGTACTTC. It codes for CASSPEGLGIPYEQYF.

CDR3 DNA: TGCAGCGGAGGACAGACGAACACTGAAGCTTTCTTT. Translation gives CSGGQTNTEAFF. The chain has TRBV29-1 and TRBJ1-1, with a weak D call TRBD1 (6 bases). Germline lookup yields CDR1 SQVTM and CDR2 ANQGSEA. The CDR3 is 12 amino acids. V was pared by 7 bases and J by 1 base, with 10 bases between. Looking up the rest from reference TRBV29-1 and TRBJ1-1 gives the full variable domain: SAVISQKPSRDICQRGTSLTIQCQVDSQVTMMFWYRQQPGQSLTLIATANQGSEATYESGFVIDKFPISRPNLTFSTLTVSNMSPEDSSIYLCSGGQTNTEAFFGQGTRLTVV.

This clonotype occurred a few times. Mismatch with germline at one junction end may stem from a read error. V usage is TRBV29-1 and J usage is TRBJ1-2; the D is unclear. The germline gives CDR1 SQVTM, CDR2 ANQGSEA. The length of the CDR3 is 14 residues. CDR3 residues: CSVAMIGPKYGYTF. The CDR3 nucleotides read TGCAGCGTTGCCATGATCGGACCTAAGTATGGCTACACCTTC.

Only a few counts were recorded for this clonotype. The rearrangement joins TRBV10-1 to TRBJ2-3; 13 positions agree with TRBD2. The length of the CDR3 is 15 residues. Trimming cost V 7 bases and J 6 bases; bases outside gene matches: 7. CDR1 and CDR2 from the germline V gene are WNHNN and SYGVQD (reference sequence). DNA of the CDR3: TGCGCCAGCATCGGACTAGCGGGAGAGTACGATACGCAGTATTTT. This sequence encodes CASIGLAGEYDTQYF.

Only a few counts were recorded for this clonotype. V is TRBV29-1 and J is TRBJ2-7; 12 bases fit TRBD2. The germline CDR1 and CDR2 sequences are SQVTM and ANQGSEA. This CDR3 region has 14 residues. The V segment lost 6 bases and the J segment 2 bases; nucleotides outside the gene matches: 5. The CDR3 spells CSVPSGRGAYEQYF. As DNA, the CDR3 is TGCAGCGTCCCTAGCGGGAGGGGCGCCTACGAGCAGTACTTC.

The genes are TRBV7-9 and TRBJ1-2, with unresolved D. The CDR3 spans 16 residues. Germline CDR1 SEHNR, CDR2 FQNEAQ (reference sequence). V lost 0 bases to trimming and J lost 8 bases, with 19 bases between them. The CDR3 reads CASSLATFQVRGGYTF. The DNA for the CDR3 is TGTGCCAGCAGCTTAGCCACCTTTCAGGTCAGAGGAGGCTACACCTTC.